A single sample is the source of the 25 T cell receptor beta chains below, sequenced in a study of CD8 T cells in ankylosing spondylitis (dated by TCRdb to about 2017). Broader findings and caveats from the paper: Blood from ankylosing spondylitis patients appeared to be characterized by a TCR beta motif made up of about 8 highly homologous amino acid variants.

Their recognized antigens are unknown. Library construction relied on 5' RACE. The instrument was an Illumina HiSeq 2500. TCRdb's own reprocessing of the public reads used fastp at Q25 and MiXCR and kept productive beta chains. Every distinct CDR3 protein forms one entry, paired with its most common genes and DNA. The sample table lists some 220,000 distinct CDR3 sequences, 6% to 8.5% of them with a count of one. Of the sample, approximately 15% falls within the top ten clones. Specimen: blood, either unsorted or a sorted T cell fraction (not recorded which). The source of these receptors is a male donor with ankylosing spondylitis.

Many counts were recorded for this clonotype. The gene calls are TRBV28 and TRBJ1-2, with D unclear. V was clipped by 5 bases and J by 6 bases, with 10 bases between them. This CDR3 spans 12 amino acids. Germline V gene sequence: CDR1 MDHEN, CDR2 SYDVKM. The CDR3 bases are TGTGCCAGCAGTCCGCGGACGGATGGCTACACCTTC. Protein sequence: CASSPRTDGYTF.

This clonotype was detected only a few times. This chain links TRBV6-1 with TRBJ2-7; no reliable D call. CDR3 size: 15 residues. V was clipped by 7 bases and J by 1 base, with 17 bases between them. Germline V gives CDR1 MNHNS, CDR2 SASEGT. This chain's CDR3 is CASTVSRRASYEQYF. DNA of the CDR3: TGTGCCAGCACCGTCAGTAGGAGAGCTTCCTACGAGCAGTACTTC.

This clonotype was seen many times. The gene calls are TRBV12-3 or TRBV12-4 and TRBJ1-1; TRBD1 might be the D (5 bases). The CDR3 has 13 amino acids. V lost 3 bases, J lost 4 bases, and 9 bases lay in between. For the CDR3, the DNA is TGTGCCAGCAGTTTTGGGGCAGCCACTGAAGCTTTCTTT. The encoded protein is CASSFGAATEAFF.

This clonotype showed up many times. V and J are TRBV9 and TRBJ2-1; 8 bases are a match to TRBD2. Germline V gene sequence: CDR1 SGDLS, CDR2 YYNGEE. The CDR3 contains 13 residues. V lost 5 bases, J lost 6 bases, and 4 bases stayed unmatched. CDR3 region: CASSRSGANEQFF. CDR3 bases: TGTGCCAGCAGTCGTAGCGGGGCCAATGAGCAGTTCTTC. Full variable domain (missing parts from reference TRBV9 and TRBJ2-1): DSGVTQTPKHLITATGQRVTLRCSPRSGDLSVYWYQQSLDQGLQFLIQYYNGEERAKGNILERFSAQQFPDLHSELNLSSLELGDSALYFCASSRSGANEQFFGPGTRLTVL.

This clonotype was seen many times. The chain employs TRBV10-3 and TRBJ2-7; D perhaps matches TRBD2 (7 bases). This CDR3 has 12 amino acids. Per germline, CDR1 ENHRY and CDR2 SYGVKD. The V end was cut by 3 bases, the J end by 6 bases, with 9 bases between. This CDR3 reads CAISEGGAEQYF. The CDR3, as DNA: TGTGCCATCAGTGAAGGGGGGGCCGAGCAGTACTTC.

This clonotype was seen at least ten times. The chain combines TRBV9 with TRBJ2-5; 7 positions match TRBD2. The CDR3 totals 14 residues. Germline-derived CDR1 and CDR2 are SGDLS and YYNGEE. V lost 0 bases and J lost 3; bases outside the gene matches: 2. The DNA of the CDR3 is TGTGCCAGCAGCGTAGGGGGGGGGAAAGAGACCCAGTACTTC. Protein: CASSVGGGKETQYF.

Ten or more counts support this clonotype. The rearrangement uses TRBV7-2 and TRBJ2-7; 7 nucleotides match TRBD1. CDR1 is SGHTA and CDR2 is FQGNSA in the germline V gene. This CDR3 region has 15 residues. J was trimmed by 4 bases and V by 1 base; bases with no gene match: 7. This CDR3 reads CASSLGQGVSYEQYF. The CDR3 region has the DNA TGTGCCAGCAGCTTAGGTCAGGGGGTTTCGTACGAGCAGTACTTC. Together with reference TRBV7-2 and TRBJ2-7, the CDR3 gives the full variable domain: GAGVSQSPSNKVTEKGKDVELRCDPISGHTALYWYRQSLGQGLEFLIYFQGNSAPDKSGLPSDRFSAERTGGSVSTLTIQRTQQEDSAVYLCASSLGQGVSYEQYFGPGTRLTVT.

This clonotype was picked up many times. This chain uses TRBV4-2 with TRBJ2-1; D is perhaps TRBD2 (7 bases). This CDR3 has 18 amino acids. The germline gives CDR1 LGHNA, CDR2 YNFKEQ. Between the trimmed V and J ends, which lost 0 bases and 8 bases, there was a span of 23 bases. CDR3 residues: CASSQDLRLEGGLDEQFF. DNA for the CDR3: TGTGCCAGCAGCCAAGATTTACGTTTGGAGGGGGGGCTCGATGAGCAGTTCTTC.

This clonotype has ten or more counts. CDR3 residues: CAWSAGGELFF. For the CDR3, the DNA is TGTGCCTGGAGTGCGGGCGGGGAGCTGTTTTTT. The J gene is TRBJ2-2, the V gene TRBV30; the D is unclear. The CDR3 length is 11 residues. Germline-derived CDR1 and CDR2 are GTSNPN and SVGIG (reference sequence). Deletions cut 1 base from V and 7 bases from J, with 4 bases between.

This clonotype came up many times. In DNA, the CDR3 is TGCAGTGCTAGATCGGACTATGGCTACACCTTC. Translation gives CSARSDYGYTF. The chain links TRBV20-1 to TRBJ1-2, with D unclear. Trimming cost V 2 bases and J 3 bases, with 4 bases left between them. Germline V gene sequence: CDR1 DFQATT, CDR2 SNEGSKA (reference sequence). This CDR3 region has 11 residues.

This clonotype was recorded many times. This rearrangement joins TRBV27 to TRBJ2-7, with TRBD1 identical over 8 bases. In germline, CDR1 is MNHEY, CDR2 SMNVEV (reference sequence). CDR3 length: 15 residues. The junction had 13 bases not matched to a gene; V was cut back by 6 bases and J by 6 bases. CDR3 bases: TGTGCCAGCAGCCCCTGGACAGGGACAAAGGGCGAGCAGTACTTC. Its translation is CASSPWTGTKGEQYF.

This clonotype was found many times. The V gene is TRBV9, the J gene TRBJ2-1; perhaps TRBD2 as D (5 bases). This CDR3 is 13 amino acids long. The germline V and J ends were trimmed by 0 bases and 10 bases, with 11 bases remaining between them. CDR1 is SGDLS, CDR2 YYNGEE, per germline. DNA of the CDR3: TGTGCCAGCAGCGTAGGATTCCGCGGGGAGCAGTTCTTC. Protein: CASSVGFRGEQFF. Filled out from reference TRBV9 and TRBJ2-1, the complete variable domain reads DSGVTQTPKHLITATGQRVTLRCSPRSGDLSVYWYQQSLDQGLQFLIQYYNGEERAKGNILERFSAQQFPDLHSELNLSSLELGDSALYFCASSVGFRGEQFFGPGTRLTVL.

This clonotype was seen repeatedly, ten times or more. This chain joins TRBV4-1 and TRBJ2-7, with TRBD2 as a possible D gene (6 bases). The V gene's germline CDR1 is MGHRA and CDR2 YSYEKL. The CDR3 has 16 residues. V was cut by 3 bases and J by 2 bases, with 17 bases left in between. In nucleotides, the CDR3 is TGCGCCAGCAGCCAGGGGCGGGGATGGCCCGCCTACGAGCAGTACTTC. Protein product: CASSQGRGWPAYEQYF.

This clonotype was recorded at least ten times. The gene calls are TRBV3-1 and TRBJ1-5; tentative D call: TRBD1 (6 bases). CDR1 is LGHDT, CDR2 YNNKEL, per germline (reference sequence). The CDR3 length is 15 residues. The V and J ends lost 2 bases and 3 bases respectively, with 11 bases between them. The DNA of the CDR3 is TGTGCCAGCAGCCAAAACTGGGGGGCCAATCAGCCCCAGCATTTT. Amino acids: CASSQNWGANQPQHF.

The chain combines TRBV20-1 with TRBJ2-1; D unclear. V gave up 6 bases and J gave up 2 bases, with 11 bases separating them. The length of the CDR3 is 13 residues. Germline lookup yields CDR1 DFQATT and CDR2 SNEGSKA (reference sequence). CDR3: CSAKVVTYNEQFF. The CDR3 bases are TGCAGTGCCAAAGTCGTAACCTACAATGAGCAGTTCTTC.

The gene calls are TRBV6-2 or TRBV6-3 and TRBJ2-2; D unclear. V was shortened by 2 bases and J by 8 bases, with 9 bases between the two germline ends. Germline-derived CDR1 and CDR2 are MNHEY and SVGEGT. This CDR3 is 13 amino acids long. CDR3 DNA: TGTGCCAGCAGTTACCCGTTACGGGGGGAGCTGTTTTTT. Protein sequence: CASSYPLRGELFF.

In this sample, this clonotype turned up many times. The chain links TRBV20-1 to TRBJ2-4; D is possibly TRBD1 (5 bases). The V end lost 7 bases, the J end lost 7 bases, and 17 bases lay between the germline ends. Germline assignment: CDR1 DFQATT and CDR2 SNEGSKA (reference sequence). The CDR3 has 13 amino acids. This chain's CDR3 is CSVGEGARNIQYF. CDR3 nucleotides: TGCAGTGTTGGGGAAGGGGCGAGGAACATTCAGTACTTC.

This clonotype was recorded many times. The rearrangement links TRBV20-1 to TRBJ2-2; 7 bases match TRBD1. The CDR3 consists of 15 residues. After removal of 5 bases from V and 6 bases from J, the junction contained 12 bases not matched to a gene. Per the germline V gene, CDR1 is DFQATT and CDR2 is SNEGSKA (reference sequence). CDR3 loop: CSAGPGQREPGELFF. CDR3 nucleotide sequence: TGCAGTGCTGGGCCGGGACAGCGAGAACCCGGGGAGCTGTTTTTT.

This clonotype was counted ten times or more. The V and J genes are TRBV28 and TRBJ2-2; D is unresolved. The ends were cut back, 6 bases at V and 6 bases at J, with 8 bases in the middle. Germline V lookup: CDR1 MDHEN, CDR2 SYDVKM. The CDR3 length is 12 residues. Here the CDR3 reads CASSHSPGELFF. CDR3 bases: TGTGCCAGCAGCCACAGTCCCGGGGAGCTGTTTTTT. The full variable domain, with the rest looked up from reference TRBV28 and TRBJ2-2, is DVKVTQSSRYLVKRTGEKVFLECVQDMDHENMFWYRQDPGLGLRLIYFSYDVKMKEKGDIPEGYSVSREKKERFSLILESASTNQTSMYLCASSHSPGELFFGEGSRLTVL.

Many counts were recorded for this clonotype. The chain joins TRBV7-2 to TRBJ2-6; 10 bases match TRBD1. The CDR3 has 17 residues. Trimming removed 5 bases from V and 3 bases from J; junction bases left unmatched: 7. The germline CDR1 and CDR2 sequences are SGHTA and FQGNSA. CDR3 sequence (DNA): TGTGCCAGCAGCAACCGGGACAGGGGAATTGGGGCCAACGTCCTGACTTTC. As protein: CASSNRDRGIGANVLTF.

This clonotype showed up many times. This chain joins TRBV12-3 or TRBV12-4 and TRBJ1-1; no reliable D call. The CDR3 consists of 12 residues. The V end lost 5 bases, the J end lost 6 bases, and 10 bases lay between the germline ends. The CDR3 here is CASSVNYAEAFF. In DNA, the CDR3 is TGTGCCAGCAGTGTGAATTACGCTGAAGCTTTCTTT.

Many counts were recorded for this clonotype. This chain uses TRBV4-2 with TRBJ2-7, with 10 positions matching TRBD1. This CDR3 is 16 amino acids long. Germline loops: CDR1 LGHNA, CDR2 YNFKEQ. V shed 5 bases and J 0 bases; nucleotides not matched to a gene: 7. The CDR3 spells CASSYVGQGISYEQYF. CDR3 in DNA: TGTGCCAGCAGCTACGTGGGACAGGGGATCTCCTACGAGCAGTACTTC.

The gene calls are TRBV7-6 and TRBJ2-5, with 10 nucleotides matching TRBD1. The CDR3 consists of 15 residues. CDR1 and CDR2 (germline): SGHVS, FNYEAQ. With V trimmed by 1 base and J by 10 bases, 9 bases remained unmatched. The chain's CDR3 is CASSLGGQGFPVQYF. CDR3 DNA: TGTGCCAGCAGCTTAGGGGGACAGGGGTTCCCGGTCCAGTACTTC.

This clonotype was counted between two and nine times. J is TRBJ1-5 and V is TRBV10-3; D not certain. Trimming stripped 3 bases from V and 8 bases from J, with 14 bases between. Germline CDR1 and CDR2: ENHRY and SYGVKD. The CDR3 loop spans 14 amino acids. CDR3 region: CAISDFDTEEPQHF. CDR3 coding DNA: TGTGCCATCAGTGACTTCGACACAGAGGAGCCCCAGCATTTT.

To note about this clonotype: A read error is possible here, since a much larger clone lies one base away. This chain connects TRBV12-5 to TRBJ2-1; 8 nucleotides match TRBD1. V trimming: 5 bases; J trimming: 12 bases; junction bases outside the gene matches: 15. The V gene's germline CDR1 is LGHNT and CDR2 FRNRAP. The CDR3 contains 15 residues. CDR3 coding DNA: TGTGCTAGTGGTATCGGCAGGGGGCCCATAGGCGGGCAGTTCTTC. Translation gives CASGIGRGPIGGQFF. The entire variable domain, with the rest obtained from reference TRBV12-5 and TRBJ2-1, is as follows: DARVTQTPRHKVTEMGQEVTMRCQPILGHNTVFWYRQTMMQGLELLAYFRNRAPLDDSGMPKDRFSAEMPDATLATLKIQPSEPRDSAVYFCASGIGRGPIGGQFFGPGTRLTVL.